What follows describes a single T cell receptor beta chain. What it recognizes is unknown. Germline loops: CDR1 MDHEN, CDR2 SYDVKM. V was clipped by 2 bases and J by 5 bases, with 12 bases between them. The CDR3 runs to 14 residues. This entry is derived from a study of shared clonotypes between healthy human individuals. Amplification in unsorted PBMC replicate PCRs started from approximately 300 ng DNA, which equals around 31,000 T cell genomes. The team ran DNA from unsorted PBMCs on ten immunoSEQ deep assay plates for sequencing. Original data processing: Quality scores were absent from the junction-only immunoSEQ sequences, so filtering differed. Assay: immunoSEQ multiplex PCR; the TCRdb copy retains only in-frame clones and omits some. The V and J calls and clone size are taken from that table; D and trimming were inferred from the DNA. The sample carries more than 450,000 clones, 75% to 85% recorded once.

Findings and limits, study-wide: It was anticipated that sequencing depth would influence how many clonotypes donors shared.

This clonotype was sampled from a woman aged 35 to 49 in good health. Some clones in this sample may be carry-over from other donors' samples. The material sequenced was PBMCs. The chain couples TRBV28 to TRBJ1-2; unclear D gene. In nucleotides, the CDR3 is TGTGCCAGCAGTTTAACACGGACTCCTTATGGCTACACCTTC. It yields the protein CASSLTRTPYGYTF.